This TCR beta chain was sequenced during a study of CD8 T cells in ankylosing spondylitis (dated by TCRdb to the late 2010s). For the wider study: The study set out to find disease-linked TCR variants by profiling T cell receptor beta repertoires in ankylosing spondylitis patients and healthy donors. The whole study cohort included over a hundred healthy donors and under 30 ankylosing spondylitis patients. Peripheral blood was sampled, and synovial fluid was also collected from ankylosing spondylitis patients.

Sequencing used an Illumina HiSeq 2500. Quantitative 5'-RACE with molecular barcodes was the method used to prepare the TCR beta libraries. As for the authors' bioinformatics: To identify disease-linked TCR variants, a new computational method was used, one built on a probabilistic model of VDJ rearrangement. TCRdb reworked the public reads: Q25 trimming with fastp, MiXCR clone assembly, productive beta chains retained. Here each entry gathers all rows of one CDR3 protein and keeps the most common genes and DNA. The V and J calls and clone size come from TCRdb's table, not from the authors' own analysis. Present in this sample are 130,000 or so distinct CDR3 sequences, more than 15% of which were seen just once. The ten largest clones take up around a third of the sample. Reading the germline V gene (reference sequence) gives CDR1 DFQATT and CDR2 SNEGSKA. V is pared back by 8 bases and J by 2 bases, with 16 bases lying between the germline termini. From the cysteine up to the phenylalanine, the CDR3 has a length of 13 residues. The DNA shown is the 39-base CDR3, in frame from base 1.

Results and caveats for the whole study, not just this receptor: The disease-linked clones had a CD8+ phenotype and were found at relatively low frequencies in peripheral blood. Some TCR beta motif variants had previously been reported in synovial fluid and blood of reactive arthritis patients, which suggested common disease-initiation mechanisms. Blood from ankylosing spondylitis patients appeared to be characterized by a TCR beta motif made up of eight highly homologous amino acid variants. The disease-linked clones were reported to be significantly enriched in matched synovial fluid samples from ankylosing spondylitis patients.

This clonotype has a handful of counts. Its cognate antigen has yet to be identified. Qualities for individual bases were not recorded, and no much larger clone is one base off. The clonotype originates from a male donor with ankylosing spondylitis. Sequencing input: blood, either unsorted or a sorted T cell fraction (not recorded which). The rearranged segments are TRBV20-1 and TRBJ2-7; there is no confident call for the D gene. The nucleotide sequence reads as follows: TGCAGTACTCCTCGGACGTCTACCTACGAGCAGTACTTC. The resulting protein is CSTPRTSTYEQYF.